This note documents a single T cell receptor beta chain sequence. Its antigen is still unknown. Within one base of it there is no much larger clone, and no base qualities were kept. In the prospective study, participants were roughly 18 to 100 years old, resided in 20 to 30 geographic areas of the United States, and were enrolled through a virtual design. Cohort assignment in the prospective study relied on participant-reported clinical history from a screening survey and a study questionnaire. Recovered participants in ImmuneRACE Cohort 3 were defined by two consecutive negative NP/OP PCR tests, clearance by a healthcare professional, or resolution of symptoms. Each participant in the prospective study had whole blood, serum and a nasopharyngeal or oropharyngeal swab collected by mobile phlebotomists. Participants in the prospective study had the option to provide additional blood draws and questionnaires over a roughly 2-month period. Before DNA extraction, blood samples from the prospective study were shipped at room temperature or frozen.

These data come from a study of blood T cell repertoires in COVID-19 (dated by TCRdb to 2020 to 2022). Context from the whole study: Samples from collaborators originated in the United States, Italy and Spain and spanned both the acute and convalescent phases of COVID-19. The sample metadata nearly always contained a de-identified subject ID, COVID-19 status, age in years and sex. Where available, HLA class I and class II types were obtained from metadata supplied by the sample provider rather than from assay-based typing. The repertoires were released in a freely available public database intended as a resource for research on the immune response to SARS-CoV-2. Samples came from the ongoing ImmuneRACE study (first 160 participants) plus 1,254 subjects from 6 global collaborators. Subjects who had been exposed to COVID-19, were actively infected with it, or had recovered from it provided the deeply sampled blood TCRbeta repertoires that made up the dataset. The prospective study material was composed of cDNA or gDNA derived from T cells, B-cell-depleted T cells, or PBMCs.

TCRbeta CDR3 regions were amplified from genomic DNA using the immunoSEQ Assay, a bias-controlled multiplex PCR. Regarding the original processing steps: The number of nucleated cells in each sample was estimated by amplification of reference gene primers within the assay. To quantify the absolute abundance of each unique TCRbeta CDR3 rearrangement, sequence reads were collapsed and filtered. For each sample, productive Simpson clonality was calculated as the square root of Simpson's diversity index across productive rearrangements. TCRdb stores this immuneACCESS table with in-frame sequences only. Part of the clones is absent; in the studies checked, under half of the shortfall reflects unresolved V genes, and no reason is known for the rest. From that table come the V and J calls and clone size; the DNA was used to work out D and trimming. The sample table records fewer than 450,000 clones; about nine tenths of these occur just once. Of the sample, about 0.57% is held by the ten largest clones.

On the study overall, not on this receptor specifically: The amount of clinical and demographic metadata varied by source and participant and was provided uncurated.

The CDR3 starts with the cysteine, ends with the phenylalanine, and has 15 residues. This entry keeps only the CDR3 DNA: 45 bases, framed from base 1. As encoded in the germline V gene (reference sequence), CDR1 is SSHAT while CDR2 is FNYEAQ. The V end gives up 1 base and the J end 4 bases, leaving 4 bases in the junction not matched to a gene. The sequence is built from TRBV7-7 and TRBJ2-1; 7 middle bases align to TRBD2. Sequencing used PBMCs or T cells enriched from blood (not recorded which). This receptor was identified in a man between 18 and 35 years old who had recovered from COVID-19. Here is the DNA: TGTGCCAGCAGCTTAGGTACTAGCGAATACAATGAGCAGTTCTTC. Its translation is CASSLGTSEYNEQFF.